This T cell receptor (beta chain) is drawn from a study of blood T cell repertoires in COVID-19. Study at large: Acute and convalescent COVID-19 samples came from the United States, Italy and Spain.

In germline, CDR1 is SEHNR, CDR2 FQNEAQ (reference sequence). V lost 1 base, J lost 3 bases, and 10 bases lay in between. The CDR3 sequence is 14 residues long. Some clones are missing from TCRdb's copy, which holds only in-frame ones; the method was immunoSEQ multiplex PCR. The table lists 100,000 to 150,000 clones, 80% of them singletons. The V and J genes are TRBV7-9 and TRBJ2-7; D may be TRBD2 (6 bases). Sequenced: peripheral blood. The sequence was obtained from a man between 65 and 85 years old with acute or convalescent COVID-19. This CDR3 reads CASSLGGLNYEQYF. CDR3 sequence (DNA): TGTGCCAGCAGCTTAGGGGGACTCAACTACGAGCAGTACTTC.